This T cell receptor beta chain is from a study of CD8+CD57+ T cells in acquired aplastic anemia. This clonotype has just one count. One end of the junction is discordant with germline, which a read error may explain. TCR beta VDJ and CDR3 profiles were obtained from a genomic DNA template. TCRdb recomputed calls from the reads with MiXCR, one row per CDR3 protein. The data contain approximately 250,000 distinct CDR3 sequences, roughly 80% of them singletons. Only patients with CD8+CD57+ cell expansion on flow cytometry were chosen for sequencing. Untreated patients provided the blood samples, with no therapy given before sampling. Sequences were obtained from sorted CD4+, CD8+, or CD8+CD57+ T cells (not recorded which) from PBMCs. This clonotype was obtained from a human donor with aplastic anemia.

The CDR3 nucleotides are TGTGCCAGCAGCACCGGACAGGGGGCGACTGAAGCTTTC. Translating it yields CASSTGQGATEAF. This chain connects TRBV7-3 to TRBJ2-3; 11 bases are a match to TRBD1. The CDR3 consists of 13 residues. The germline gives CDR1 SGHTA, CDR2 FQGTGA.